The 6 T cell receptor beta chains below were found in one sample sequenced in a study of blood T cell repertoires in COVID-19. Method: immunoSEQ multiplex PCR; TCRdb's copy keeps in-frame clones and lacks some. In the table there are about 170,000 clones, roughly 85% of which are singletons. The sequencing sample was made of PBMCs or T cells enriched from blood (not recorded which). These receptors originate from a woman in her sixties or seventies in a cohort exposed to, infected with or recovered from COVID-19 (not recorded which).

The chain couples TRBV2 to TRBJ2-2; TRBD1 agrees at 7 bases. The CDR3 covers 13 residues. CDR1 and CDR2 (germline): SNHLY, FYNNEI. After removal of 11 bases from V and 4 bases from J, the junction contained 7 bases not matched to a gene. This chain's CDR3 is CAPQTGCTGELFF. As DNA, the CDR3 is TGTGCCCCCCAGACAGGGTGCACCGGGGAGCTGTTTTTT.

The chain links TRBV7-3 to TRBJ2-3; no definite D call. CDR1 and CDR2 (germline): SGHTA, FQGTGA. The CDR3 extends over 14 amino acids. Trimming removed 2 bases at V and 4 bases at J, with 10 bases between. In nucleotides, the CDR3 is TGTGCCAGCAGCTTAGAGCCTGCCTCAGATACGCAGTATTTT. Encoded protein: CASSLEPASDTQYF.

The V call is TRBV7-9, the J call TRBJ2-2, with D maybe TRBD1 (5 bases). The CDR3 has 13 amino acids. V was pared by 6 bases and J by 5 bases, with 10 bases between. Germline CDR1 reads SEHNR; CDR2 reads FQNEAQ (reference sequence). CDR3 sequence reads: CASRLRETGELFF. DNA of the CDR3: TGTGCCAGCAGGCTCAGGGAAACCGGGGAGCTGTTTTTT.

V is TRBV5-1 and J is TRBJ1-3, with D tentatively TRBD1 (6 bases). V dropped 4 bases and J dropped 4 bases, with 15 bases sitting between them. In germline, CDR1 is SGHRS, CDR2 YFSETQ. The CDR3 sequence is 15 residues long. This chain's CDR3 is CASSVQGGPGNTIYF. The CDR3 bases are TGCGCCAGCAGCGTACAGGGTGGTCCCGGAAACACCATATATTTT.

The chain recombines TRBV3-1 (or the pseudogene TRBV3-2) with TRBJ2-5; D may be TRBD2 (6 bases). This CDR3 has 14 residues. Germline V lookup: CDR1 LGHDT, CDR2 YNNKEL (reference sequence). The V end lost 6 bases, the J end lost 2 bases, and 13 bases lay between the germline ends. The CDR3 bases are TGTGCCAGCAGGTCGCGGGATACTCAAGAGACCCAGTACTTC. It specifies CASRSRDTQETQYF.

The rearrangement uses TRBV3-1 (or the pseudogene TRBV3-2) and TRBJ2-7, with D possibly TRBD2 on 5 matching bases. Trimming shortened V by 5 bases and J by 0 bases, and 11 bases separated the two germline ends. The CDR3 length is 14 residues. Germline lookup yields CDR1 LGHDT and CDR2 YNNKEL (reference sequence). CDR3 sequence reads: CASSDTGISYEQYF. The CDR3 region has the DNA TGTGCCAGCAGCGACACCGGGATCTCCTACGAGCAGTACTTC.